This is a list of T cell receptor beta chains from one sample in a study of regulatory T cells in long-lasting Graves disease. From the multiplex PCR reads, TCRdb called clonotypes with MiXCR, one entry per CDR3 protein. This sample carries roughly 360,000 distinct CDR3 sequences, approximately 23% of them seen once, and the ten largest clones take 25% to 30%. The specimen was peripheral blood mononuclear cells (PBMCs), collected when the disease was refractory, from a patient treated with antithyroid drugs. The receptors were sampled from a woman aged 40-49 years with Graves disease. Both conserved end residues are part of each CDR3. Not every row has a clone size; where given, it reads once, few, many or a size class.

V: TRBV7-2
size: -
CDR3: CASSLWGRGAGWDTEAFF

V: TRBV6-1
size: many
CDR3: CASSVGNRDTEAFF

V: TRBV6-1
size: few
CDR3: CASRGGLAGAYEQYF

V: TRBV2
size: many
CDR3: CASTRGVGTQYF

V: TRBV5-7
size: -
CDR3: CASSLVAGTRLEAFF

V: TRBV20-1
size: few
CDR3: CSADTSARYNEQFF

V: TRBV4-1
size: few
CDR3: CASSQGGDEQYF

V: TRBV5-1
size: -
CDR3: CASSLTGWNYGYTF

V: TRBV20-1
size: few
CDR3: CSASALAGVHEQYF

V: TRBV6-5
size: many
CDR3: CASSYSTVSEQYF

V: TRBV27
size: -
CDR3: CASSSTAQGAQHF

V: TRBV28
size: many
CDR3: CASSPPGQLNTEAFF

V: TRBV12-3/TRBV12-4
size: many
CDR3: CASSRPGQWTHEAFF

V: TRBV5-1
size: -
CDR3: CASSLGQADEQFF

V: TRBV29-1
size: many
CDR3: CSAKLAGGGYEQYF

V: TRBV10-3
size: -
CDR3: CASNRGANEKLFF

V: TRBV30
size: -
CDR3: CAYAIGTGLGTQYF

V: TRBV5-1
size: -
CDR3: CASRGGLSRQETQYF

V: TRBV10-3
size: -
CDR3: CATGADGNQPQHF

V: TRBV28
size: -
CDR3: CASSQAASGRDGSYEQYF

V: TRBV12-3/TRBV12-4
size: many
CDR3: CASSFGGESYEQYF

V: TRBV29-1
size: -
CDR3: CSVGGSLAGYEQYF

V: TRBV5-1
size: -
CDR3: CASPPGLEVTGELFF

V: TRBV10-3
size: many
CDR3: CATAGLAGVETQYF

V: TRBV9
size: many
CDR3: CASSVESSYEQYF

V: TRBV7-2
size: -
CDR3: CASSLDRGVWQPQHF

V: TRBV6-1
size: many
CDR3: CASSVGAGHPYEQYF

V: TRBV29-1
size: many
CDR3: CSVETGLAGGMVGETQYF

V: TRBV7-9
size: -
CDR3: CASSPGPRVLRYEQHF

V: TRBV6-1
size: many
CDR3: CASSPRLANSPLHF

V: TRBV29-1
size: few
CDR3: CSVVFGAGELFF

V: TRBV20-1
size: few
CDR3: CSAPLDSGGGYTF

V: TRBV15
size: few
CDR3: CATSRTTNYGYTF

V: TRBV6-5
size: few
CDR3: CASSYGLAGGPEWDEQYF

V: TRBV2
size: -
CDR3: CASRQEFGNSPLHF

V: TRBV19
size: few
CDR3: CASSKKGRSGANVLTF

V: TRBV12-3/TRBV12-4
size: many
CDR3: CASSLRQQNTEAFF

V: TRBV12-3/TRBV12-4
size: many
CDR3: CASSLGGASTSGSLEQYF

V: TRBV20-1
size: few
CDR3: CSAPGDRGLTEAFF

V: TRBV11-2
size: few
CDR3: CASSSLLDEQYF

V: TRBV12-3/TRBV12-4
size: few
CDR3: CASSRDRRYTGELFF

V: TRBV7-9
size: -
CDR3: CASSSPGQLNYGYTF

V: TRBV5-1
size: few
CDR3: CASSLPGDTGELFF

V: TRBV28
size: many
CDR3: CASSSEALFTEAFF

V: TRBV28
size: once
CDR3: CAGSLTGLFDEQYF

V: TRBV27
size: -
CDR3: CASSLLESSYNEQFF

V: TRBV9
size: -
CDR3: CASSVDRDRGFSTEAFF

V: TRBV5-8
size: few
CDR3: CASSLARRRDMNTEAFF

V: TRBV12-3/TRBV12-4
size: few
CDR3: CASSLTSGRQYF

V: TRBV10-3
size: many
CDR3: CAISEHWTGQRETQYF

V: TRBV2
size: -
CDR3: CASSRKLAGGFTGELFF

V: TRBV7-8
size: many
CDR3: CASSSRQGIDYEQYF